This T cell receptor (beta chain) was documented in a study of blood T cell repertoires in COVID-19. Study-wide background: Acute and convalescent COVID-19 specimens originated in the United States, Italy and Spain. The cDNA or gDNA used as material had been derived from T cells, B-cell-depleted T cells, or PBMCs.

The CDR3 runs to 17 residues. Trimming cost V 0 bases and J 3 bases; bases outside gene matches: 7. In germline, CDR1 is LGHDT, CDR2 YNNKEL (reference sequence). In the source study's methods: Reference gene primer amplification gave estimated nucleated cell counts. Data came from immunoSEQ multiplex PCR; TCRdb stores just in-frame clones and leaves some out. V and J calls and clone size are copied from that table; D and trimming were computed from the DNA. The sample carries 150,000 to 200,000 clones, about 86% recorded once. The rearrangement links TRBV3-1 (or the pseudogene TRBV3-2) to TRBJ2-3; 9 nucleotides agree with TRBD2. This receptor was identified in a woman between 70 and 85 years old with COVID-19, enrolled during active disease. The sample comprised peripheral blood. This CDR3 reads CASSQDLRAGGTDTQYF. CDR3 bases: TGTGCCAGCAGCCAAGATCTTAGAGCGGGAGGAACAGATACGCAGTATTTT.